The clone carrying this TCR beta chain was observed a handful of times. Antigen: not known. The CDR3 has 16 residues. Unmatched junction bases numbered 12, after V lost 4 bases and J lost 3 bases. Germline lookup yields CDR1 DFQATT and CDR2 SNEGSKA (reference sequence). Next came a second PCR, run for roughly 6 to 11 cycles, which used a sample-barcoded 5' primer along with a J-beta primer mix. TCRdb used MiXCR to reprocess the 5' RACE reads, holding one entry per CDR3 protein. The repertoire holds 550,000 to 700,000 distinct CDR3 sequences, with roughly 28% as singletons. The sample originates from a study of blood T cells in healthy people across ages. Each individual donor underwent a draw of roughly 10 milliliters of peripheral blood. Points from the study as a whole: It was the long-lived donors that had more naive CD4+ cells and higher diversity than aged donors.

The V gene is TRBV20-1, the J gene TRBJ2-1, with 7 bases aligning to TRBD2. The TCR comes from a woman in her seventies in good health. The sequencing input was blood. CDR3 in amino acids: CSAIASGGFGYNEQFF. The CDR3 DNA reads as TGCAGTGCTATTGCCTCGGGGGGTTTCGGCTACAATGAGCAGTTCTTC.